This TCR beta chain was sequenced for a study of blood T cell repertoires in COVID-19. Overall study context: T cells, B-cell-depleted T cells, or PBMCs provided the cDNA or gDNA that served as material.

The germline V gene has CDR1 MNHEY and CDR2 SVGAGI. Trimming pared 8 bases from V and 10 bases from J, leaving 15 bases between. The CDR3 has 13 residues. This clone appeared a few times. This table comes from immunoSEQ multiplex PCR, and its TCRdb copy is limited to in-frame clones, with some not included. The sample has around 83,000 clones; more than 75% are singletons. This receptor was taken from a man at least 80 years old with active or convalescent COVID-19. J is TRBJ1-6 and V is TRBV6-5; D gene ambiguous. Sequencing input: peripheral blood. Here the CDR3 DNA reads TGTGCCAGCCTCCGGAGGGAAGGCTCACCCCTCCACTTT. It translates to CASLRREGSPLHF.